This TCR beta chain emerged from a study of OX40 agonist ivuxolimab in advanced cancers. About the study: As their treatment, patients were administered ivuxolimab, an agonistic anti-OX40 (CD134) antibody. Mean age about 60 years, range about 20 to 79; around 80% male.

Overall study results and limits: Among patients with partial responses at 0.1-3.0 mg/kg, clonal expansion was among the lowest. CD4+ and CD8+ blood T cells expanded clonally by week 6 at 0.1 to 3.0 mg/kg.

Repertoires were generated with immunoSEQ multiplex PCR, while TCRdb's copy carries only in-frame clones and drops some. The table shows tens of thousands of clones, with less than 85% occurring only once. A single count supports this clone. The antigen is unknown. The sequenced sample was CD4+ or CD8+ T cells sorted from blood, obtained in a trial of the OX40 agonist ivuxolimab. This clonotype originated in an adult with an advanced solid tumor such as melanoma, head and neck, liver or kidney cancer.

CDR3: CASSQNGPRDYGYTF. DNA of the CDR3: TGCGCCAGCAGTCAAAACGGCCCCCGTGACTATGGCTACACCTTC. The chain carries TRBV23-1 and TRBJ1-2; the D is unclear. TRBV23-1 is classed as an ORF, of uncertain function. The CDR3 is made up of 15 amino acids. V was shortened by 2 bases and J by 3 bases, with 13 bases between the two germline ends.